This T cell receptor (beta chain) was sequenced in a study of blood T cell repertoires in COVID-19. Across the study: Samples taken during acute and convalescent COVID-19 were collected in the United States, Italy and Spain.

Clones were read by immunoSEQ multiplex PCR, and TCRdb kept only the in-frame ones, dropping some. Of 150,000 to 200,000 clones in the sample, 70% to 90% were seen once. The receptor comes from a woman over 75 in a cohort sampled during active or convalescent COVID-19. The specimen sequenced was peripheral blood.

CDR3 sequence (DNA): TGTGCCAGCAGTTCGACTAGCGGGGGGGGCGGGACCCAGTACTTC. Translation gives CASSSTSGGGGTQYF. V is TRBV28 and J is TRBJ2-5; 14 nucleotides align to TRBD2. With 4 bases clipped from V and 7 bases from J, the junction kept 5 bases outside the gene matches. This CDR3 comprises 15 residues. Germline V gene sequence: CDR1 MDHEN, CDR2 SYDVKM.